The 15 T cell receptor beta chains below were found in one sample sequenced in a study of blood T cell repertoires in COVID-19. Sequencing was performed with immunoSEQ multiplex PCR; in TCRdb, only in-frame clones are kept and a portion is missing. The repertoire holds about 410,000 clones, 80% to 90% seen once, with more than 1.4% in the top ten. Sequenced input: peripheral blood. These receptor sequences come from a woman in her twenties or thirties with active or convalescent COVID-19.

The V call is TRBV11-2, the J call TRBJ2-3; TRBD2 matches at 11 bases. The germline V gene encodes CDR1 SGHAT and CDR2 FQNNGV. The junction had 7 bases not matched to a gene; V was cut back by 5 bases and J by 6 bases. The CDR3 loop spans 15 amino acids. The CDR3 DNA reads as TGTGCCAGCAGCGCTCTAGCGGGGGGTTCTGATACGCAGTATTTT. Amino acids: CASSALAGGSDTQYF.

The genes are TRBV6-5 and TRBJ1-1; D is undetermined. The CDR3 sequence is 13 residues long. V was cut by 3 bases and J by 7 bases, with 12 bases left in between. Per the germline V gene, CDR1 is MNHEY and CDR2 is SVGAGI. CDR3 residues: CASSYSGRGEAFF. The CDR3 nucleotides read TGTGCCAGCAGTTATTCCGGTCGGGGTGAAGCTTTCTTT.

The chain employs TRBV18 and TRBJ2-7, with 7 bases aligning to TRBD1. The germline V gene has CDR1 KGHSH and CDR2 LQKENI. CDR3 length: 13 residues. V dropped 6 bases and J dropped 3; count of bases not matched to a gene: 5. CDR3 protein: CASSDDRVYEQYF. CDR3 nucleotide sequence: TGTGCCAGCTCGGACGACAGGGTCTACGAGCAGTACTTC.

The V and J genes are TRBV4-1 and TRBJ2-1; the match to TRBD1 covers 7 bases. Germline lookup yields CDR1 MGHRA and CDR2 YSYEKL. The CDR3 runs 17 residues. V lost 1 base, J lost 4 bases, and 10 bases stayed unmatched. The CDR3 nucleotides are TGCGCCAGCAGCCAAGGTTGGGCGAGACAGGGATACAATGAGCAGTTCTTC. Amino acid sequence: CASSQGWARQGYNEQFF.

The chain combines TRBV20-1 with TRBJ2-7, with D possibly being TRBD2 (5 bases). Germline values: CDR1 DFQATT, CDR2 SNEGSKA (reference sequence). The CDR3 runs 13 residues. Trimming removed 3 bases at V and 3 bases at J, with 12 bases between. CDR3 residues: CSASPGINYEQYF. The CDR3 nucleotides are TGCAGTGCTAGTCCCGGGATAAACTACGAGCAGTACTTC.

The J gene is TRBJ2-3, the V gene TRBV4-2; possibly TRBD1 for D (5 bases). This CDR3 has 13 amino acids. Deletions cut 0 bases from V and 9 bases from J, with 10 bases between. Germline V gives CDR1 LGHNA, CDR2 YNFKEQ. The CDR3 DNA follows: TGTGCCAGCAGCCAAGAGACAGCGAGGACGCAGTATTTT. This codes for CASSQETARTQYF.

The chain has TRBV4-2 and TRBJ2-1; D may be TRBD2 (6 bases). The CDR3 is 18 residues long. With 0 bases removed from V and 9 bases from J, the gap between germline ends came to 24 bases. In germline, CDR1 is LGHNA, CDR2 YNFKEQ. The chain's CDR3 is CASSQEGLMIADPREQFF. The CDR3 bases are TGTGCCAGCAGCCAAGAAGGGCTGATGATAGCGGACCCACGTGAGCAGTTCTTC.

The CDR3 region has the DNA TGTGCCAGCAGTGATAAGGGTCAGGACTTCTATGGCTACACCTTC. The encoded protein is CASSDKGQDFYGYTF. The chain uses TRBV2 and TRBJ1-2; D is undetermined. V lost 3 bases to trimming and J lost 4 bases, with 15 bases between them. This CDR3 has 15 amino acids. Germline values: CDR1 SNHLY, CDR2 FYNNEI.

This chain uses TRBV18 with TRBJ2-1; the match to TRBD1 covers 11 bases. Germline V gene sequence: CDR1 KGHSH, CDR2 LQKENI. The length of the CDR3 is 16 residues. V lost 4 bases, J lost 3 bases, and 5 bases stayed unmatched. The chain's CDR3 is CASSQSGTGGYNEQFF. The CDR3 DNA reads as TGTGCCAGCTCACAATCCGGGACAGGGGGCTACAATGAGCAGTTCTTC.

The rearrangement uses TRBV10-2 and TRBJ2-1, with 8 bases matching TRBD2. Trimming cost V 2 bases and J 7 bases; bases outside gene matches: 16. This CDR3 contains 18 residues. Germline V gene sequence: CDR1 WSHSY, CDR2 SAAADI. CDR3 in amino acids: CASSELPNRGGSGNEQFF. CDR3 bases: TGCGCCAGCAGTGAGCTGCCCAACCGGGGGGGGAGTGGTAATGAGCAGTTCTTC.

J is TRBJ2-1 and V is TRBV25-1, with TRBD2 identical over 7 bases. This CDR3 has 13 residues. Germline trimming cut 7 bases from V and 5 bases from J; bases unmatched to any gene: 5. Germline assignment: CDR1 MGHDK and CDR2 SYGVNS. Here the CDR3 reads CASNLGLDNEQFF. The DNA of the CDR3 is TGTGCCAGCAACCTAGGACTAGACAATGAGCAGTTCTTC.

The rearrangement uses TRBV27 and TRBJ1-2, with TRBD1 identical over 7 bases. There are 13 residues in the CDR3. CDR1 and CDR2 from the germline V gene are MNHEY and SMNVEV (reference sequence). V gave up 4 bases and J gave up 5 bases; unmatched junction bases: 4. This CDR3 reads CASSSGQEYGYTF. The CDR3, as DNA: TGTGCCAGCAGTTCTGGACAGGAATATGGCTACACCTTC.

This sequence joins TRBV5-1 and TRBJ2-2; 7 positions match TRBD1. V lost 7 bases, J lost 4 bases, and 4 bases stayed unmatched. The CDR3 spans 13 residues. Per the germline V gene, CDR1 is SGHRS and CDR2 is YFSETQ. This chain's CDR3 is CASGQVTTGELFF. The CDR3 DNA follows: TGCGCCAGCGGACAGGTCACCACCGGGGAGCTGTTTTTT.

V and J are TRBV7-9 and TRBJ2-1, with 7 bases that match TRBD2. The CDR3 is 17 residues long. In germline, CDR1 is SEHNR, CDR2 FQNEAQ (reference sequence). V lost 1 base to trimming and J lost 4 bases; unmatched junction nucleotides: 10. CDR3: CASSLGERDRNYNEQFF. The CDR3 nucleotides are TGTGCCAGCAGCTTAGGGGAGCGGGACCGAAATTACAATGAGCAGTTCTTC. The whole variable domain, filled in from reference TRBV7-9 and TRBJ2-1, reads DTGVSQNPRHKITKRGQNVTFRCDPISEHNRLYWYRQTLGQGPEFLTYFQNEAQLEKSRLLSDRFSAERPKGSFSTLEIQRTEQGDSAMYLCASSLGERDRNYNEQFFGPGTRLTVL.

The DNA for the CDR3 is TGCGCCAGCAGTCCCACAGGGAGCGGTAATTCACCCCTCCACTTT. Its translation is CASSPTGSGNSPLHF. The chain links TRBV4-1 to TRBJ1-6, with TRBD1 as a possible D gene (6 bases). The CDR3 spans 15 residues. Germline V gene lookup returns CDR1 MGHRA and CDR2 YSYEKL. The V and J ends lost 6 bases and 6 bases respectively, with 15 bases between them.